This is a list of T cell receptor beta chains from one sample in a study of blood T cell repertoires in COVID-19. Sequencing used immunoSEQ multiplex PCR; TCRdb keeps in-frame clones, though not all of them. Of around 130,000 clones listed, about 90% are singletons. Sequencing was carried out using peripheral blood. Source of these receptors: a woman of 80 years or more with acute or convalescent COVID-19. CDR3s include the opening cysteine and the closing phenylalanine or tryptophan. Fields, in order: V gene, J gene, D gene, clone size, CDR3 protein, CDR3 DNA. A D gene is named only where the DNA matches it firmly. A row's size may be missing; if present it is once, few, many or a size class.

v_gene: TRBV6-2/TRBV6-3; j_gene: TRBJ2-1; d_gene: .; abundance: .; CDR3aa: CASSRLGSNEQFF; CDR3nt: TGTGCCAGCAGCCGACTAGGATCGAATGAGCAGTTCTTC
v_gene: TRBV5-1; j_gene: TRBJ2-6; d_gene: TRBD2; abundance: .; CDR3aa: CASSLESQGMGGGANVLTF; CDR3nt: TGCGCCAGCAGCTTGGAGTCCCAGGGAATGGGAGGGGGGGCCAACGTCCTGACTTTC
v_gene: TRBV3-1/TRBV3-2; j_gene: TRBJ1-5; d_gene: .; abundance: .; CDR3aa: CASSSTRTNQPQHF; CDR3nt: TGTGCCAGCAGCTCCACCCGGACAAATCAGCCCCAGCATTTT
v_gene: TRBV20-1; j_gene: TRBJ2-7; d_gene: .; abundance: .; CDR3aa: CSASRQSPYEQYF; CDR3nt: TGCAGTGCCAGTAGACAGTCTCCCTACGAGCAGTACTTC
v_gene: TRBV6-7; j_gene: TRBJ1-2; d_gene: .; abundance: .; CDR3aa: CASSYSNMVRGYTF; CDR3nt: TGTGCCAGCAGTTACTCGAACATGGTGAGGGGCTACACCTTC
v_gene: TRBV19; j_gene: TRBJ1-6; d_gene: .; abundance: .; CDR3aa: CASSIDRLNSPLHF; CDR3nt: TGTGCCAGTAGTATTGACAGGCTGAATTCACCCCTCCACTTT
v_gene: TRBV12-3/TRBV12-4; j_gene: TRBJ1-1; d_gene: .; abundance: .; CDR3aa: CASSGGLYTEAFF; CDR3nt: TGTGCCAGCAGTGGTGGACTTTACACTGAAGCTTTCTTT
v_gene: TRBV2; j_gene: TRBJ2-3; d_gene: .; abundance: .; CDR3aa: CASSHSVRPGEAYTDTQYF; CDR3nt: TGTGCCAGCAGCCACTCTGTGCGGCCCGGGGAAGCTTACACAGATACGCAGTATTTT
v_gene: TRBV25-1; j_gene: TRBJ1-1; d_gene: .; abundance: .; CDR3aa: CASSEGIGRVRTEAFF; CDR3nt: TGTGCCAGCAGTGAAGGGATCGGCAGGGTGCGCACTGAAGCTTTCTTT
v_gene: TRBV7-9; j_gene: TRBJ1-2; d_gene: TRBD1; abundance: .; CDR3aa: CASSVQGALAGYTF; CDR3nt: TGTGCCAGCAGCGTACAGGGGGCTCTCGCTGGCTACACCTTC
v_gene: TRBV19; j_gene: TRBJ1-2; d_gene: TRBD1; abundance: .; CDR3aa: CASSIQGQGRNGYTF; CDR3nt: TGTGCCAGTAGTATTCAAGGACAGGGAAGGAATGGCTACACCTTC
v_gene: TRBV25-1; j_gene: TRBJ1-4; d_gene: TRBD1; abundance: .; CDR3aa: CASSEGQGVGEKLFF; CDR3nt: TGTGCCAGCAGTGAAGGACAGGGGGTTGGTGAAAAACTGTTTTTT
v_gene: TRBV15; j_gene: TRBJ2-1; d_gene: .; abundance: once; CDR3aa: CATSRDGTDNEQFF; CDR3nt: TGTGCCACCAGCAGAGATGGTACGGACAATGAGCAGTTCTTC
v_gene: TRBV2; j_gene: TRBJ1-1; d_gene: .; abundance: .; CDR3aa: CASSDWQANTEAFF; CDR3nt: TGTGCCAGCAGTGACTGGCAGGCCAACACTGAAGCTTTCTTT
v_gene: TRBV4-2; j_gene: TRBJ1-3; d_gene: .; abundance: once; CDR3aa: CASSQVSRGYSGNTIYF; CDR3nt: TGTGCCAGCAGCCAAGTGTCCCGCGGGTACTCTGGAAACACCATATATTTT
v_gene: TRBV19; j_gene: TRBJ1-6; d_gene: TRBD1; abundance: .; CDR3aa: CASSIDRDSNSPLHF; CDR3nt: TGTGCCAGTAGTATAGATCGGGACAGTAATTCACCCCTCCACTTT
v_gene: TRBV27; j_gene: TRBJ1-1; d_gene: TRBD1; abundance: .; CDR3aa: CASSPTGEPNTEAFF; CDR3nt: TGTGCCAGCAGTCCCACAGGGGAACCGAACACTGAAGCTTTCTTT
v_gene: TRBV2; j_gene: TRBJ2-5; d_gene: .; abundance: .; CDR3aa: CASSGTTIETQYF; CDR3nt: TGTGCCAGCAGTGGAACTACCATAGAGACCCAGTACTTC
v_gene: TRBV29-1; j_gene: TRBJ1-1; d_gene: TRBD1; abundance: once; CDR3aa: CSVGKTGGAWVTEAFF; CDR3nt: TGCAGCGTGGGGAAAACAGGGGGCGCTTGGGTCACTGAAGCTTTCTTT
v_gene: TRBV5-5; j_gene: TRBJ2-2; d_gene: .; abundance: .; CDR3aa: CASSSGAQGGDTGELFF; CDR3nt: TGTGCCAGCAGCTCAGGGGCACAGGGAGGGGACACCGGGGAGCTGTTTTTT
v_gene: TRBV21-1; j_gene: TRBJ2-5; d_gene: .; abundance: .; CDR3aa: CATGTGAPGEETQYF; CDR3nt: TGTGCCACTGGGACAGGGGCCCCAGGGGAAGAGACCCAGTACTTC
v_gene: TRBV6-2/TRBV6-3; j_gene: TRBJ1-5; d_gene: .; abundance: .; CDR3aa: CASSPPRDHYSNQPQHF; CDR3nt: TGTGCCAGCAGCCCCCCGCGGGATCACTATAGCAATCAGCCCCAGCATTTT
v_gene: TRBV3-1/TRBV3-2; j_gene: TRBJ1-2; d_gene: .; abundance: .; CDR3aa: CASSQEGTRYGYTF; CDR3nt: TGTGCCAGCAGCCAAGAAGGGACTCGCTATGGCTACACCTTC
v_gene: TRBV6-5; j_gene: TRBJ1-2; d_gene: TRBD1; abundance: .; CDR3aa: CASSQLGTGNRYTF; CDR3nt: TGTGCCAGCAGTCAGCTCGGGACAGGGAACCGCTACACCTTC
v_gene: TRBV18; j_gene: TRBJ1-5; d_gene: TRBD1; abundance: .; CDR3aa: CASSPGQGAYSNQPQHF; CDR3nt: TGTGCCAGCTCACCAGGACAGGGGGCGTATAGCAATCAGCCCCAGCATTTT
v_gene: TRBV7-9; j_gene: TRBJ1-2; d_gene: .; abundance: .; CDR3aa: CASSLMDSNYGYTF; CDR3nt: TGTGCCAGCAGCTTAATGGACAGTAACTATGGCTACACCTTC
v_gene: TRBV9; j_gene: TRBJ1-2; d_gene: .; abundance: .; CDR3aa: CASSPQGYGYTF; CDR3nt: TGTGCCAGCAGCCCACAGGGATATGGCTACACCTTC
v_gene: TRBV5-6; j_gene: TRBJ1-5; d_gene: .; abundance: .; CDR3aa: CASSLAGGFQPQHF; CDR3nt: TGTGCCAGCAGCTTGGCCGGGGGTTTTCAGCCCCAGCATTTT
v_gene: TRBV30; j_gene: TRBJ2-3; d_gene: .; abundance: .; CDR3aa: CAWRRVGGTDTQYF; CDR3nt: TGTGCCTGGAGACGTGTAGGGGGCACAGATACGCAGTATTTT
v_gene: TRBV7-7; j_gene: TRBJ1-6; d_gene: TRBD1; abundance: .; CDR3aa: CASSLAGQGSPLHF; CDR3nt: TGTGCTAGCAGCTTAGCGGGACAGGGTTCACCCCTCCACTTT
v_gene: TRBV7-9; j_gene: TRBJ1-6; d_gene: .; abundance: .; CDR3aa: CASSLENSPLHF; CDR3nt: TGTGCCAGCAGCTTGGAGAATTCACCCCTCCACTTT
v_gene: TRBV4-1; j_gene: TRBJ1-5; d_gene: TRBD1; abundance: .; CDR3aa: CASSRGGQGANQPQHF; CDR3nt: TGCGCCAGCAGCCGAGGAGGACAGGGGGCGAATCAGCCCCAGCATTTT
v_gene: TRBV25-1; j_gene: TRBJ2-3; d_gene: TRBD1; abundance: .; CDR3aa: CASSASPGQGTDTQYF; CDR3nt: TGTGCCAGCAGTGCATCCCCGGGACAGGGGACAGATACGCAGTATTTT